What follows are 4 T cell receptor beta chains derived from one specimen sequenced in a study of shared clonotypes between healthy human individuals. Profiling relied on immunoSEQ multiplex PCR, and the TCRdb table lists in-frame clones only, not all of them. The repertoire holds about 980,000 clones, with approximately 76% as singletons. Sequencing input: memory CD4+ T cells sorted from blood. This sample's subset: CD45RA-negative fraction. The receptors originated from a man between 18 and 35 years old in good health.

J is TRBJ2-6 and V is TRBV5-1; the D gene could be TRBD1 or TRBD2 (5 bases each). The germline V gene encodes CDR1 SGHRS and CDR2 YFSETQ. This CDR3 has 18 residues. The V and J ends lost 4 bases and 1 base respectively, with 18 bases between them. CDR3 coding DNA: TGCGCCAGCAGCCGTTGGACCGGGGCTACTTCTGGGGCCAACGTCCTGACTTTC. It is translated as CASSRWTGATSGANVLTF.

The rearrangement links TRBV5-1 to TRBJ2-3; TRBD2 agrees at 8 bases. Trimming cost V 0 bases and J 3 bases; bases outside gene matches: 6. This CDR3 is built from 16 residues. Germline-derived CDR1 and CDR2 are SGHRS and YFSETQ. CDR3 protein: CASSLGVSGVTDTQYF. The DNA of the CDR3 is TGCGCCAGCAGCTTGGGGGTTAGCGGGGTTACAGATACGCAGTATTTT.

This clone has a handful of counts. This sequence joins TRBV5-1 and TRBJ2-4; D is unclear. V dropped 2 bases and J dropped 5 bases, with 2 bases sitting between them. The CDR3 extends over 11 amino acids. Germline values: CDR1 SGHRS, CDR2 YFSETQ. CDR3 nucleotide sequence: TGCGCCAGCAGCTTACAAAACATTCAGTACTTC. As protein: CASSLQNIQYF.

The chain carries TRBV7-9 and TRBJ1-2; D is perhaps TRBD1 (5 bases). CDR3 length: 13 residues. From germline, CDR1 is SEHNR and CDR2 FQNEAQ (reference sequence). V was shortened by 1 base and J by 4 bases, with 7 bases between the two germline ends. The CDR3 loop reads CASSLGQIYGYTF. CDR3 bases: TGTGCCAGCAGCTTAGGACAGATCTATGGCTACACCTTC.